This is a list of T cell receptor beta chains from one sample in a study of T cells in Graves' hyperthyroidism and ophthalmopathy. MiXCR, applied by TCRdb to the multiplex PCR reads, yields one record per CDR3 protein. The sample yields roughly 710,000 distinct CDR3 sequences, about 35% seen once. The sequencing input was blood. These receptors were taken from a middle-aged woman with Graves' hyperthyroidism. Each CDR3 is given with its conserved first and last residue. Fields, in order: V gene, clone size, J gene, D gene, CDR3 protein, CDR3 DNA. A D gene is named only where the DNA matches it firmly. Some rows have no size entry. The others give once, few or many, or a class for an expanded clone.

V: TRBV19
size: few
J: TRBJ1-3
D: TRBD1
CDR3: CASSGPGQLRNTIYF
DNA: TGTGCCAGTAGTGGACCGGGACAGTTACGAAACACCATATATTTT

V: TRBV4-1
size: .
J: TRBJ1-5
D: .
CDR3: CASSQDTGYNQPQHF
DNA: TGCGCCAGCAGCCAAGATACGGGTTACAATCAGCCCCAGCATTTT

V: TRBV7-2
size: few
J: TRBJ2-5
D: TRBD2
CDR3: CASSPGGGARKETQYF
DNA: TGTGCCAGCAGCCCCGGGGGGGGGGCGAGAAAAGAGACCCAGTACTTC

V: TRBV20-1
size: few
J: TRBJ1-2
D: TRBD1
CDR3: CSARDPLRTPRGDGYTF
DNA: TGCAGTGCTAGAGATCCTTTGCGTACCCCCAGGGGGGATGGCTACACCTTC

V: TRBV10-3
size: many
J: TRBJ2-2
D: .
CDR3: CAISGQGTPSELFF
DNA: TGTGCCATCAGTGGGCAGGGGACGCCATCCGAGCTGTTTTTT

V: TRBV4-3
size: .
J: TRBJ1-2
D: TRBD1
CDR3: CASSQAQGYGHTF
DNA: TGCGCCAGCAGCCAAGCACAGGGGTATGGCCACACCTTC

V: TRBV25-1
size: many
J: TRBJ1-4
D: .
CDR3: CAIAEATNEKLFF
DNA: TGTGCCATAGCAGAAGCAACTAATGAAAAACTGTTTTTT

V: TRBV28
size: .
J: TRBJ2-5
D: .
CDR3: CASSYGIPPYQETQYF
DNA: TGTGCCAGCAGTTACGGAATTCCCCCGTACCAAGAGACCCAGTACTTC

V: TRBV20-1
size: .
J: TRBJ2-1
D: .
CDR3: CSAPESGTEQFF
DNA: TGCAGTGCTCCCGAGTCGGGGACTGAGCAGTTCTTC

V: TRBV6-5
size: .
J: TRBJ1-5
D: TRBD1
CDR3: CASCPQRQGCTQPQHF
DNA: TGTGCCAGCTGCCCCCAACGACAGGGGTGTACCCAGCCCCAGCATTTT

V: TRBV7-3
size: .
J: TRBJ2-2
D: .
CDR3: CATGEQGSGEPFF
DNA: TGTGCCACCGGAGAACAGGGTTCCGGGGAGCCGTTTTTT

V: TRBV7-9
size: many
J: TRBJ1-1
D: TRBD1
CDR3: CASSYGTDLMNTEAFF
DNA: TGTGCCAGCAGCTACGGGACAGACCTCATGAACACTGAAGCTTTCTTT

V: TRBV7-8
size: .
J: TRBJ2-5
D: TRBD2
CDR3: CASSPPGGGSQETQYF
DNA: TGTGCCAGCTCACCCCCCGGGGGGGGCAGCCAGGAGACCCAGTACTTC

V: TRBV10-3
size: .
J: TRBJ2-4
D: .
CDR3: CAISEYRTPQYF
DNA: TGTGCCATCAGTGAATATAGGACTCCTCAGTACTTC

V: TRBV29-1
size: few
J: TRBJ2-4
D: .
CDR3: CSVATWAKNIQYF
DNA: TGCAGCGTTGCGACCTGGGCCAAAAACATTCAGTACTTC

V: TRBV5-5
size: .
J: TRBJ1-5
D: .
CDR3: CASSSEGDGEQPQHF
DNA: TGTGCCAGCAGCTCAGAGGGCGACGGGGAACAGCCCCAGCATTTT

V: TRBV7-2
size: many
J: TRBJ2-7
D: .
CDR3: CASSLNGLISYEQYF
DNA: TGTGCCAGCAGCTTGAATGGACTAATCTCCTACGAGCAGTACTTC

V: TRBV7-9
size: many
J: TRBJ1-6
D: TRBD1
CDR3: CASSSPQGENSPLHF
DNA: TGTGCCAGCAGTTCACCGCAGGGGGAAAATTCACCCCTCCACTTT

V: TRBV7-2
size: .
J: TRBJ2-7
D: TRBD1
CDR3: CASSSYRGFAYEQYF
DNA: TGTGCCAGCAGCTCCTACAGGGGATTTGCCTACGAGCAGTACTTC

V: TRBV20-1
size: once
J: TRBJ1-5
D: .
CDR3: CSARDRRGAINQPQHF
DNA: TGCAGTGCTAGAGATAGGAGGGGGGCAATTAATCAGCCCCAGCATTTT

V: TRBV12-3/TRBV12-4
size: few
J: TRBJ2-5
D: TRBD2
CDR3: CASSPPRTSAETQYF
DNA: TGTGCCAGCAGTCCACCCCGCACTAGCGCTGAGACCCAGTACTTC

V: TRBV10-3
size: .
J: TRBJ2-7
D: .
CDR3: CAISQGRIYEQYF
DNA: TGTGCCATCAGCCAGGGACGCATCTACGAGCAGTACTTC